This TCR beta chain was identified in a study of cytomegalovirus exposure and HLA in healthy donors. Comment on this clone: Its specificity is unknown.

Broader study findings: According to the study, 160 or so TCR beta chains were cytomegalovirus-associated. An analysis was carried out at a later point. It showed that HLA-associated TCR beta chains were more clonally expanded than equally common non-associated chains.

Primers for the PCR totalled 60 Vbeta and 13 Jbeta. Method: immunoSEQ multiplex PCR; TCRdb's copy keeps in-frame clones and lacks some. The sample carries 200,000 to 250,000 clones, more than 65% recorded once. This CDR3 region has 13 residues. V shed 0 bases and J shed 8 bases, with 8 bases lying between them. Germline values: CDR1 MNHNS, CDR2 SASEGT. The sequenced material came from PBMCs. The source of this sequence is a man between 50 and 59 years old in good health and CMV-seronegative. J is TRBJ2-1 and V is TRBV6-1; a weak D match, TRBD1 (5 bases). The CDR3 protein is CASSEARGDEQFF. The CDR3 DNA reads TGTGCCAGCAGTGAAGCAAGGGGCGATGAGCAGTTCTTC.